This T cell receptor (beta chain) came from a study of neurological immune-mediated disorders. The CDR3 runs to 15 residues. Per germline, CDR1 SGHRS and CDR2 YFSETQ. The ends lost 4 bases at V and 5 bases at J; junction bases unmatched: 9. Stated time point: longitudinal time-point 1 (baseline). With 10-nucleotide random UMIs, 5'RACE was used to make the cDNA. TCRdb fed the 5' RACE reads into MiXCR, producing one record per CDR3 protein. In the table there are over 55,000 distinct CDR3 sequences, roughly 10% of which are singletons. Study-level points and caveats: No CDR3 amino acid sequences recurred among expanded clones across subjects, suggesting private repertoires in all groups.

This clonotype showed up many times. The antigen remains undetermined. This receptor was identified in a man in his thirties or forties in good health. The chain joins TRBV5-1 to TRBJ1-1; the match to TRBD1 covers 9 bases. Sequencing input: PBMCs. The CDR3 coding sequence is TGCGCCAGCAGCGCTATCGGACAGGGGCAAACTGAAGCTTTCTTT. It codes for CASSAIGQGQTEAFF. The full variable domain, completed using reference TRBV5-1 and TRBJ1-1, is KAGVTQTPRYLIKTRGQQVTLSCSPISGHRSVSWYQQTPGQGLQFLFEYFSETQRNKGNFPGRFSGRQFSNSRSEMNVSTLELGDSALYLCASSAIGQGQTEAFFGQGTRLTVV.